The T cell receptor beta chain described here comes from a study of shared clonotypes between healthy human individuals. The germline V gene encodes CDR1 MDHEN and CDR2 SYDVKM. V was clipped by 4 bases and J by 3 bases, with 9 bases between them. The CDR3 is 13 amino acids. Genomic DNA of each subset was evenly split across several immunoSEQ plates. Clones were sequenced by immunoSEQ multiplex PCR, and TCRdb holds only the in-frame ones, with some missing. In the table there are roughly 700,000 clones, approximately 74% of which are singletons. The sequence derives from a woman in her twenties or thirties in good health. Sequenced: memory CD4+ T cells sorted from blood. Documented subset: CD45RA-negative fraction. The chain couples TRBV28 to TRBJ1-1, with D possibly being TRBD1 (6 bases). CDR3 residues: CASSSGTYTEAFF. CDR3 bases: TGTGCCAGCAGTTCCGGGACATACACTGAAGCTTTCTTT.